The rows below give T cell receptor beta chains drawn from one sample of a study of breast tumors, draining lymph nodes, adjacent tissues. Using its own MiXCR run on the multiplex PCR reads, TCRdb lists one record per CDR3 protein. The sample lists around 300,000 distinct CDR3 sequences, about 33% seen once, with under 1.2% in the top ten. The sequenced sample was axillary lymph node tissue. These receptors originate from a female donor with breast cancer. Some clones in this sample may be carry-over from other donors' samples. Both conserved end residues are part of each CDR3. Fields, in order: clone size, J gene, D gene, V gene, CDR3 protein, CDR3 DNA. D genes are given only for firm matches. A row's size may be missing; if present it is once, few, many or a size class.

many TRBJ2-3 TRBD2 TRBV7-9 CASSQKRGQTDTQYF TGTGCCAGCAGCCAGAAGCGGGGGCAAACAGATACGCAGTATTTT
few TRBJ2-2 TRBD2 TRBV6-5 CASSHSSLAGYTGELFF TGTGCCAGCAGTCACTCGTCACTAGCGGGCTACACCGGGGAGCTGTTTTTT
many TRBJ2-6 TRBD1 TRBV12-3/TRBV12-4 CASSPGDRGGANVLTF TGTGCCAGCAGCCCCGGCGACAGGGGCGGGGCCAACGTCCTGACTTTC
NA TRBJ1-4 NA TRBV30 CAWSVRRGSSTNEKLFF TGTGCCTGGAGTGTACGGAGAGGGTCATCAACTAATGAAAAACTGTTTTTT
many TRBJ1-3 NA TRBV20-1 CSASWGNSGNTIYF TGCAGTGCTAGTTGGGGGAACTCTGGAAACACCATATATTTT
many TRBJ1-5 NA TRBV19 CASSIARTVSNQPQHF TGTGCCAGTAGTATAGCGAGGACAGTTAGCAATCAGCCCCAGCATTTT
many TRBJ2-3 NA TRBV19 CATTPPGLVHTDTQYF TGTGCCACAACCCCTCCGGGACTCGTCCACACAGATACGCAGTATTTT
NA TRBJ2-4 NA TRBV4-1 CASSQGRASGAKNIQYF TGCGCCAGCAGCCAAGGTCGTGCCTCAGGTGCCAAAAACATTCAGTACTTC
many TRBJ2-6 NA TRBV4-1 CASSPGHIAGANVLTF TGCGCCAGCAGCCCGGGACACATCGCTGGGGCCAACGTCCTGACTTTC
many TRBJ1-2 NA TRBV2 CASMPQASNYGYTF TGTGCCAGCATGCCCCAGGCCTCTAACTATGGCTACACCTTC
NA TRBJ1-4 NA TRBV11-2 CASSLGLVGDEKLFF TGTGCCAGCAGCTTAGGTCTAGTGGGAGACGAAAAACTGTTTTTT
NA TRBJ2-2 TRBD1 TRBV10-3 CAISGAGGNTGELFF TGTGCCATCAGTGGTGCAGGGGGCAACACCGGGGAGCTGTTTTTT
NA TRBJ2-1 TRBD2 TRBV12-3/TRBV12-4 CASRLAGRYNEQFF TGTGCCAGCAGATTAGCGGGACGTTACAATGAGCAGTTCTTC
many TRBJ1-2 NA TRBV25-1 CASSLGPDYGYTF TGTGCCAGCAGTTTAGGTCCTGATTATGGCTACACCTTC
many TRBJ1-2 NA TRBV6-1 CASSEGWGAGGYTF TGTGCCAGCAGTGAGGGATGGGGCGCGGGTGGCTACACCTTC
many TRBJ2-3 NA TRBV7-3 CASSSPGIQQYF TGTGCCAGCAGCTCCCCAGGGATCCAGCAGTATTTT
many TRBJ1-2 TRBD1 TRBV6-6 CASSHQAGQGNYGYTF TGTGCCAGCAGTCACCAGGCGGGACAGGGGAACTATGGCTACACCTTC
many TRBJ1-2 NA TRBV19 CASSRGRLIANYGYTF TGTGCCAGTAGTAGGGGACGGCTGATAGCTAACTATGGCTACACCTTC
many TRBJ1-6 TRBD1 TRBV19 CASGTGGNSPLHF TGTGCCAGCGGGACAGGGGGTAATTCACCCCTCCACTTT
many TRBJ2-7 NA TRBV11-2 CASSPTHRRASASYEQYF TGTGCCAGCAGCCCAACCCATCGGCGAGCAAGTGCGAGCTACGAGCAGTACTTC
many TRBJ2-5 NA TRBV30 CAWGSYQETQYF TGTGCCTGGGGGTCTTACCAAGAGACCCAGTACTTC
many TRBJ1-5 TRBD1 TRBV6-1 CASRETGHQPQHF TGTGCCAGCAGGGAGACAGGGCATCAGCCCCAGCATTTT
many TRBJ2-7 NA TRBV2 CASSERGMAQYF TGTGCCAGCAGTGAACGGGGGATGGCGCAGTACTTC
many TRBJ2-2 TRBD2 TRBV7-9 CASSLASSGSSNTGELFF TGTGCCAGCAGCTTAGCGAGTAGCGGGAGTTCGAACACCGGGGAGCTGTTTTTT
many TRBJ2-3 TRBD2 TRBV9 CASSATSGSTDTQYF TGTGCCAGCAGCGCCACTAGCGGCAGCACAGATACGCAGTATTTT
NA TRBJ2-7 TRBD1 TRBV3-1 CASSQGPGTGGEGQYF TGTGCCAGCAGCCAAGGACCCGGGACAGGGGGCGAGGGGCAGTACTTC
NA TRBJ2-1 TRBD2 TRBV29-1 CSVDEPSSSLAGVRNEQFF TGCAGCGTCGACGAGCCCAGCAGCTCACTAGCGGGAGTGCGAAATGAGCAGTTCTTC
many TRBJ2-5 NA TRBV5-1 CASSLAPQETQYF TGCGCCAGCAGCTTGGCCCCCCAAGAGACCCAGTACTTC
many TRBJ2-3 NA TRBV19 CASGSDTQYF TGTGCCAGCGGCTCAGATACGCAGTATTTT
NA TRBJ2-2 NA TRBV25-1 CASSSWRGLRQGPQGCANTGELFF TGTGCCAGCTCTTCCTGGCGGGGTTTGCGCCAGGGTCCCCAGGGCTGTGCGAACACCGGGGAGCTGTTTTTT
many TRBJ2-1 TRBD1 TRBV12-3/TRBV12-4 CASSEDRGPGGNEQFF TGTGCCAGCAGTGAAGACAGGGGGCCGGGGGGGAATGAGCAGTTCTTC
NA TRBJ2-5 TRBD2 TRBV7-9 CASSVLGGGPGGETQYF TGTGCCAGCAGCGTTCTCGGGGGAGGGCCGGGGGGGGAGACCCAGTACTTC
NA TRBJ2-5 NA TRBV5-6 CASNSGLREEETQYF TGTGCCAGCAACTCCGGCCTAAGGGAGGAGGAGACCCAGTACTTC
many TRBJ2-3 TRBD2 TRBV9 CASSVTGTRTDTQYF TGTGCCAGCAGCGTAACCGGGACTAGGACAGATACGCAGTATTTT
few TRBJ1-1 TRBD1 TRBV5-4 CASSLSRQGAAEAFF TGTGCCAGCAGCTTGAGTCGACAGGGGGCCGCTGAAGCTTTCTTT
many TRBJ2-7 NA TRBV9 CASSVDVSGSYEQYF TGTGCCAGCAGCGTAGATGTTAGCGGTTCCTACGAGCAGTACTTC
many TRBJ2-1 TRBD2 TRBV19 CASTTTSGRAEEQFF TGTGCCAGTACCACGACTAGCGGGAGGGCCGAAGAGCAGTTCTTC
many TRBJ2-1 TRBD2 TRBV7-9 CASSLEASASGRSKQFF TGTGCCAGCAGCTTAGAGGCTTCGGCTAGCGGGAGGAGTAAGCAGTTCTTC
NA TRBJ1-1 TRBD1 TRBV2 CASSPDRGAFF TGTGCCAGCTCACCGGACAGGGGAGCTTTCTTT
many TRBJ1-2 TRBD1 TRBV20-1 CSARVPRDRELVFHGYTF TGCAGTGCTAGAGTCCCCCGGGACAGGGAGCTGGTGTTTCATGGCTACACCTTC
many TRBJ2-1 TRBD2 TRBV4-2 CASSQEVAGGPLLYNEQFF TGTGCCAGCAGCCAAGAGGTAGCGGGAGGGCCTCTTCTGTACAATGAGCAGTTCTTC
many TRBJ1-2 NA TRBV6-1 CASSVDSNYGYTF TGTGCCAGCAGTGTGGACAGTAACTATGGCTACACCTTC
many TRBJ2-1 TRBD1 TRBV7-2 CASSHRQRTGYNEQFF TGTGCCAGCAGCCATAGACAAAGGACAGGTTACAATGAGCAGTTCTTC
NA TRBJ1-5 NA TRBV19 CASSSGTPRETQHF TGTGCCAGTAGTAGCGGGACTCCGAGGGAGACCCAGCATTTT
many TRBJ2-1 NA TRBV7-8 CASSHYQENEQFF TGTGCCAGCAGCCATTATCAGGAGAATGAGCAGTTCTTC
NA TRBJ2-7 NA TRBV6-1 CASSEALLRIALNEQYF TGTGCCAGCAGTGAAGCGCTTCTTCGAATAGCGTTGAATGAGCAGTACTTC
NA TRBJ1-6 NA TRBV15 CATSSSSGPNSPLHF TGTGCCACCAGCAGTTCCTCTGGACCGAATTCACCCCTCCACTTT
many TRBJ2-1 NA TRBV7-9 CASSLRAGRSGKNNEQFF TGTGCCAGCAGCTTAAGGGCTGGTAGGTCAGGGAAAAACAATGAGCAGTTCTTC
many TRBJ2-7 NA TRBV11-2 CASSLPGQSYEQYF TGTGCCAGCAGCTTACCGGGACAATCCTACGAGCAGTACTTC
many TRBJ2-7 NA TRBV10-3 CAIRGGAYEQYF TGTGCCATCAGGGGGGGTGCCTACGAGCAGTACTTC
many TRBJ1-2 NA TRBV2 CASKGQGEGGYTF TGTGCCAGCAAGGGCCAGGGCGAGGGAGGCTACACCTTC
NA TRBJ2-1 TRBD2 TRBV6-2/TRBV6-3 CASKGDSGGNEQFF TGTGCCAGCAAGGGTGATAGCGGGGGCAATGAGCAGTTCTTC
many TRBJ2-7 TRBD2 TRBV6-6 CASSYAAGESEQYF TGTGCCAGCAGTTACGCAGCGGGAGAATCTGAGCAGTACTTC
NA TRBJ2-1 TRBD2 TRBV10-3 CAISEATSGSLYNEQFF TGTGCCATCAGTGAGGCGACTAGCGGGAGTCTTTACAATGAGCAGTTCTTC